The 9 T cell receptor beta chains given below trace back to one sample, sequenced in a study of cytomegalovirus exposure and HLA in healthy donors. Generated by immunoSEQ multiplex PCR, the TCRdb table keeps only in-frame clones and is missing some. In the table there are 100,000 to 150,000 clones, approximately 88% of which are singletons. The sequenced sample was PBMCs. Receptors originate from a woman between 18 and 30 years old in good health and CMV-seronegative.

This rearrangement joins TRBV5-6 to TRBJ2-7; no definite D call. From germline, CDR1 is SGHDT and CDR2 YYEEEE. The CDR3 loop spans 12 amino acids. The V and J ends lost 5 bases and 0 bases respectively, with 6 bases between them. As DNA, the CDR3 is TGTGCCAGCAGTTCTCTCTCCTACGAGCAGTACTTC. As protein: CASSSLSYEQYF.

The chain uses TRBV5-6 and TRBJ2-5; the match to TRBD2 covers 10 bases. The CDR3 is 15 amino acids. V trimming: 4 bases; J trimming: 1 base; junction bases outside the gene matches: 4. Per germline, CDR1 SGHDT and CDR2 YYEEEE. The CDR3 protein is CASSGGLAVQETQYF. CDR3 coding DNA: TGTGCCAGCAGCGGAGGACTAGCGGTCCAAGAGACCCAGTACTTC.

The chain is built from TRBV5-1 and TRBJ2-3, with D possibly TRBD2 on 6 matching bases. The CDR3 sequence is 16 residues long. The V end lost 5 bases, the J end lost 0 bases, and 16 bases lay between the germline ends. The germline V gene has CDR1 SGHRS and CDR2 YFSETQ. The CDR3 loop reads CASSPQRVPSTDTQYF. CDR3 in DNA: TGCGCCAGCAGTCCCCAGCGGGTTCCTAGCACAGATACGCAGTATTTT. Complete variable domain (other parts from reference TRBV5-1 and TRBJ2-3): KAGVTQTPRYLIKTRGQQVTLSCSPISGHRSVSWYQQTPGQGLQFLFEYFSETQRNKGNFPGRFSGRQFSNSRSEMNVSTLELGDSALYLCASSPQRVPSTDTQYFGPGTRLTVL.

This chain uses TRBV4-2 with TRBJ2-2; the match to TRBD2 covers 7 bases. V dropped 0 bases and J dropped 1; count of bases not matched to a gene: 2. The CDR3 covers 16 residues. Per the germline V gene, CDR1 is LGHNA and CDR2 is YNFKEQ. CDR3 region: CASSQEASGNTGELFF. CDR3 sequence (DNA): TGTGCCAGCAGCCAAGAGGCTAGCGGGAACACCGGGGAGCTGTTTTTT.

This clone was counted once. V is TRBV5-5 and J is TRBJ1-5, with a tentative D call TRBD1 (5 bases). V gave up 1 base and J gave up 4 bases, with 15 bases separating them. CDR3 size: 16 residues. Germline lookup yields CDR1 SGHKS and CDR2 YYEKEE (reference sequence). The CDR3 protein is CASSLYLGVSNQPQHF. As DNA, the CDR3 is TGTGCCAGCAGCTTGTATCTAGGGGTATCGAATCAGCCCCAGCATTTT. The full variable domain, with the rest looked up from reference TRBV5-5 and TRBJ1-5, is DAGVTQSPTHLIKTRGQQVTLRCSPISGHKSVSWYQQVLGQGPQFIFQYYEKEERGRGNFPDRFSARQFPNYSSELNVNALLLGDSALYLCASSLYLGVSNQPQHFGDGTRLSIL.

The chain joins TRBV7-9 to TRBJ2-1, with 12 positions matching TRBD2. V lost 4 bases, J lost 5 bases, and 6 bases stayed unmatched. Per germline, CDR1 SEHNR and CDR2 FQNEAQ (reference sequence). CDR3 length: 16 residues. CDR3 nucleotides: TGTGCCAGCAGCTCCGTAGGACTAGCGGGACACAATGAGCAGTTCTTC. Encoded protein: CASSSVGLAGHNEQFF.

This clone was counted only a few times. J is TRBJ2-7 and V is TRBV18, with 8 bases that match TRBD2. The J segment lost 8 bases and the V segment lost 3 bases, leaving 12 bases of the junction unmatched. CDR3 length: 15 residues. Per germline, CDR1 KGHSH and CDR2 LQKENI. CDR3 coding DNA: TGTGCCAGCTCACCCGGGACTAGAGCCATTTACAAGCAGTACTTC. Translated, it gives CASSPGTRAIYKQYF.

This clone occurred once. The chain links TRBV5-1 to TRBJ2-2; D is undetermined. This CDR3 has 14 residues. Per germline, CDR1 SGHRS and CDR2 YFSETQ. The V end lost 0 bases, the J end lost 7 bases, and 10 bases lay between the germline ends. The DNA of the CDR3 is TGCGCCAGCAGCTTGGGCCAGGTAGACGGGGAGCTGTTTTTT. Translating it yields CASSLGQVDGELFF.

The chain uses TRBV2 and TRBJ2-1, with TRBD1 matching over 12 bases. The germline CDR1 and CDR2 sequences are SNHLY and FYNNEI. V shed 6 bases and J 9 bases; nucleotides not matched to a gene: 3. The CDR3 has 13 amino acids. The CDR3 sequence: CASRGQGAGEQFF. CDR3 nucleotide sequence: TGTGCCAGCAGGGGACAGGGGGCGGGTGAGCAGTTCTTC.